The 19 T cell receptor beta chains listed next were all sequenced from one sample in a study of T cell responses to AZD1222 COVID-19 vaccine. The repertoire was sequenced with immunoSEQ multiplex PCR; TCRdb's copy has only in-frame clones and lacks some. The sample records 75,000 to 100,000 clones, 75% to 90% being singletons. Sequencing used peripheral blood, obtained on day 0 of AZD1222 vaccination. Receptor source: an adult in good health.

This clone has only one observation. The CDR3 here is CASSSGPNNYGYTF. The DNA of the CDR3 is TGTGCCAGCAGCTCGGGTCCCAATAACTATGGCTACACCTTC. The V gene is TRBV7-2, the J gene TRBJ1-2; D is unclear. The CDR3 totals 14 residues. V lost 4 bases to trimming and J lost 1 base, with 10 bases between them. CDR1 SGHTA and CDR2 FQGNSA come from the germline V gene. Full variable domain (outside the CDR3, taken from reference TRBV7-2 and TRBJ1-2): GAGVSQSPSNKVTEKGKDVELRCDPISGHTALYWYRQSLGQGLEFLIYFQGNSAPDKSGLPSDRFSAERTGGSVSTLTIQRTQQEDSAVYLCASSSGPNNYGYTFGSGTRLTVV.

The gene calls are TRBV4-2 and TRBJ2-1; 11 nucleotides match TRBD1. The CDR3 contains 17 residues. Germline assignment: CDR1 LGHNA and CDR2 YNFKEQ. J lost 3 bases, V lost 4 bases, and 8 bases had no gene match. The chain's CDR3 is CASSPQGTGGIYNEQFF. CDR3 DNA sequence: TGTGCCAGCAGCCCCCAGGGGACAGGGGGAATCTACAATGAGCAGTTCTTC.

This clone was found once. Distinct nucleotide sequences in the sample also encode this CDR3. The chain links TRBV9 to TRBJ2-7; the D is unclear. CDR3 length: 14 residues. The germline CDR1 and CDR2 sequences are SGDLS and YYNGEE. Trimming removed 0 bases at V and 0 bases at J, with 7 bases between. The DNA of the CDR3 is TGTGCCAGCAGCGTAGGTGGCAGCTCCTACGAGCAGTACTTC. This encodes CASSVGGSSYEQYF.

The CDR3 reads CASSVATTGAAMNTEAFF. The CDR3 DNA is TGTGCCAGCAGCGTAGCCACGACAGGGGCTGCGATGAACACTGAAGCTTTCTTT. The chain employs TRBV9 and TRBJ1-1, with 8 bases aligning to TRBD1. CDR3 length equals 18 residues. The V segment lost 0 bases and the J segment 0 bases; nucleotides outside the gene matches: 10. Germline CDR1 is SGDLS and CDR2 is YYNGEE.

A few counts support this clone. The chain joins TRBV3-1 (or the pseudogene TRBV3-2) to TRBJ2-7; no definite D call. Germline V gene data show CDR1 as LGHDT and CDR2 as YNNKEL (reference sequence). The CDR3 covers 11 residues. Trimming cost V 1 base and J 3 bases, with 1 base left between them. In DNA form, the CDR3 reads TGTGCCAGCAGCCAAGGCTACGAGCAGTACTTC. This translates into CASSQGYEQYF.

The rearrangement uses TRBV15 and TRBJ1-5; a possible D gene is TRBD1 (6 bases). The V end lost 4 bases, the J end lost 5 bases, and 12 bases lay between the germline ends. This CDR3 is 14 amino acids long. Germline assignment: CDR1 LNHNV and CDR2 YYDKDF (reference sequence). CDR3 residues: CATSITGPHQPQHF. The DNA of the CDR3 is TGTGCCACCAGCATAACAGGGCCCCATCAGCCCCAGCATTTT.

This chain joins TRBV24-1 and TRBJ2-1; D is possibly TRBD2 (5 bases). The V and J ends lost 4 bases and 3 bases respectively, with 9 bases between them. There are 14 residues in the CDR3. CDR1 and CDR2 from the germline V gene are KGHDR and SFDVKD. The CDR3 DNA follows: TGTGCCACCAGTGAGGCTGGACTCTACAATGAGCAGTTCTTC. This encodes CATSEAGLYNEQFF.

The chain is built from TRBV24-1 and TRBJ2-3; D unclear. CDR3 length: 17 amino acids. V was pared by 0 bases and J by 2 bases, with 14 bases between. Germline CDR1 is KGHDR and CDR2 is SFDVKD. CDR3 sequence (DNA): TGTGCCACCAGTGATTTGCCGAACGGTGAGGACACAGATACGCAGTATTTT. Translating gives CATSDLPNGEDTDTQYF.

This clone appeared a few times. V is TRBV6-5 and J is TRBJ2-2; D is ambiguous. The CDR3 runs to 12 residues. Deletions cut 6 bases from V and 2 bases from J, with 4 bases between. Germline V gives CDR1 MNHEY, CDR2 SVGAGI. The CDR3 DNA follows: TGTGCCAGCAGCTCCAACACCGGGGAGCTGTTTTTT. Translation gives CASSSNTGELFF.

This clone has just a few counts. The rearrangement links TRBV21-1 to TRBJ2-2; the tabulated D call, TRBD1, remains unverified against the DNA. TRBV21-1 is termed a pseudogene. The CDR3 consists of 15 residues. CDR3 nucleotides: TGTGCCAGCAGCAAACGGACACCGAACACCGGGGAGCTGTTTTTT. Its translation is CASSKRTPNTGELFF.

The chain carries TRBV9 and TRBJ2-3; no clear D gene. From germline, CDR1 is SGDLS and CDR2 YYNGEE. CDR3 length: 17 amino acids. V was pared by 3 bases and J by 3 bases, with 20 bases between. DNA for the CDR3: TGTGCCAGCAGCGGTAGCCTGACACGTCTGAGGACAGATACGCAGTATTTT. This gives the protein CASSGSLTRLRTDTQYF. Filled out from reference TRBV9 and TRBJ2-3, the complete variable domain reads DSGVTQTPKHLITATGQRVTLRCSPRSGDLSVYWYQQSLDQGLQFLIQYYNGEERAKGNILERFSAQQFPDLHSELNLSSLELGDSALYFCASSGSLTRLRTDTQYFGPGTRLTVL.

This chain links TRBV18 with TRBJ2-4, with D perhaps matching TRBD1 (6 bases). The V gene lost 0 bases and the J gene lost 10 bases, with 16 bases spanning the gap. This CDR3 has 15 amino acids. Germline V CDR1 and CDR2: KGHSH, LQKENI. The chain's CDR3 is CASSPPGQGLRIQYF. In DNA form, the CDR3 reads TGTGCCAGCTCACCACCAGGGCAGGGGCTTAGGATTCAGTACTTC.

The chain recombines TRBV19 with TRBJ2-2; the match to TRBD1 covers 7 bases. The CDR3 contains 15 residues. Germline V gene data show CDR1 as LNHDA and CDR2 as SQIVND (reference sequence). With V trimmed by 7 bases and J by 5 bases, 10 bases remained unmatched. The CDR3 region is CASKDRPRETGELFF. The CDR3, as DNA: TGTGCCAGTAAGGACAGGCCCAGGGAAACCGGGGAGCTGTTTTTT.

The CDR3 spells CASSSRGSGRGRDEQFF. The CDR3 DNA reads TGTGCCAGCAGCTCCCGTGGTAGCGGGCGGGGTAGGGATGAGCAGTTCTTC. J is TRBJ2-1 and V is TRBV5-6, with TRBD2 matching 7 bases. V lost 3 bases and J lost 8; bases outside the gene matches: 17. Germline CDR1 SGHDT, CDR2 YYEEEE. The CDR3 consists of 17 residues.

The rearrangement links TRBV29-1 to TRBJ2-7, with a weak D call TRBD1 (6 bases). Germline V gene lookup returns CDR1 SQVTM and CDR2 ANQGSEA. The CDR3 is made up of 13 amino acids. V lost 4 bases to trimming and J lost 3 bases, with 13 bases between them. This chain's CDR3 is CSVGRGTFYEQYF. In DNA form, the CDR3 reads TGCAGCGTTGGAAGGGGGACCTTCTACGAGCAGTACTTC.

Here the CDR3 DNA reads TGTGCCATCAGTCGTGACAGACAAGAGACCCAGTACTTC. Translation: CAISRDRQETQYF. The rearrangement links TRBV10-3 to TRBJ2-5, with D possibly matching TRBD1 (5 bases). This CDR3 region has 13 residues. Germline loops: CDR1 ENHRY, CDR2 SYGVKD. V lost 5 bases and J lost 2, with 9 bases in between.

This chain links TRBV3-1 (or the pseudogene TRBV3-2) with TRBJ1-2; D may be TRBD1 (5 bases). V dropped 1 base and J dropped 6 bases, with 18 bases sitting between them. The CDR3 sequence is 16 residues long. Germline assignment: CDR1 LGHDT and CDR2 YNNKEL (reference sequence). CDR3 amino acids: CASSQVGDQRANGYTF. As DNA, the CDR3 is TGTGCCAGCAGCCAAGTAGGGGATCAACGGGCTAATGGCTACACCTTC.

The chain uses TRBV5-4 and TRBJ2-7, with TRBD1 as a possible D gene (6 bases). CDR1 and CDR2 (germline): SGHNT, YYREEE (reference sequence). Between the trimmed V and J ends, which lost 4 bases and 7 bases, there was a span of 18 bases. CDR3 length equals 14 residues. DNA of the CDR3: TGTGCCAGCAGCCCTTCAGGGGCACTTGGGGAGCAGTACTTC. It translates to CASSPSGALGEQYF.

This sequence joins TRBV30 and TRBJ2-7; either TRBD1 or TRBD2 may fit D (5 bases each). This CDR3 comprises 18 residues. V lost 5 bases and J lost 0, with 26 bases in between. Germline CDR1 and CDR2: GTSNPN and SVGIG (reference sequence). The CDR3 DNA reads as TGTGCCTGGGTACGAGGGGCACCGGGTCGGGCCCTCTCCTACGAGCAGTACTTC. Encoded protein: CAWVRGAPGRALSYEQYF.